These T cell receptor beta chains were read from a single sample in a study of radiotherapy plus CTLA-4 blockade in lung cancer. Profiling relied on immunoSEQ multiplex PCR, and the TCRdb table lists in-frame clones only, not all of them. The table shows approximately 46,000 clones, with around 84% occurring only once. The sample was peripheral blood, taken from a patient treated with radiotherapy plus ipilimumab. The receptors derive from a human donor with non-small cell lung cancer whose response to radiotherapy plus ipilimumab could not be evaluated. The CDR3 runs from the conserved cysteine through the conserved F or W. D genes are given only for firm matches. The size field is filled for only some rows; it gives once, few, many or a size class.

size	D	V	J	DNA	CDR3
-	TRBD2	TRBV5-1	TRBJ2-5	TGCGCCAGCAGCTTGGGAGAGCTAGCGGGAGAGACCCAGTACTTC	CASSLGELAGETQYF
-	TRBD1	TRBV2	TRBJ2-1	TGTGCCAGCAGGGGGACAGGGGGGTACAATGAGCAGTTCTTC	CASRGTGGYNEQFF
-	-	TRBV2	TRBJ2-1	TGTGCCACCACAGGACAGACTGAGCAGTTCTTC	CATTGQTEQFF
-	-	TRBV21-1	TRBJ2-5	TGTGCCAGCACCACCTTGGGGGCAATCTTCCAAGAGACCCAGTACTTC	CASTTLGAIFQETQYF
-	TRBD1	TRBV7-3	TRBJ2-6	TGTGCCAGCAGCCCCGGGACAGGGATAAACTCTGGGGCCAACGTCCTGACTTTC	CASSPGTGINSGANVLTF
-	-	TRBV5-6	TRBJ1-1	TGTGCCAGCAGCTTGAACAGGGCGAACACTGAAGCTTTCTTT	CASSLNRANTEAFF
-	-	TRBV27	TRBJ2-1	TGTGCCAGCAGTAGGGGACACGAGCAGTTCTTC	CASSRGHEQFF
-	-	TRBV5-6	TRBJ1-1	TGTGCCAGCAGCTTGAGTGGGGCGGCCCCAAACACTGAAGCTTTCTTT	CASSLSGAAPNTEAFF
-	TRBD1	TRBV11-2	TRBJ1-5	TGTGCCAGCAGCCCTGGACAGGGGGCGCAGGGCAATCAGCCCCAGCATTTT	CASSPGQGAQGNQPQHF
-	TRBD1	TRBV11-2	TRBJ1-1	TGTGCCAGCAGCTCTGGACAGGGAAGGTGGGACACTGAAGCTTTCTTT	CASSSGQGRWDTEAFF
-	-	TRBV21-1	TRBJ2-5	TGTGCCAGCAGCACGGGGAAAGTCGCGGCACCCCCGGCCCAGTACTTC	CASSTGKVAAPPAQYF
-	TRBD2	TRBV28	TRBJ2-1	TGTGCCAGCAGTTTTCCTTGGACTAGCGGGAGCAATGAGCAGTTCTTC	CASSFPWTSGSNEQFF
-	TRBD2	TRBV11-3	TRBJ2-1	TGTGCCAGCAGCTCCGTCGGGGGGAATGAGCAGTTCTTC	CASSSVGGNEQFF
-	-	TRBV29-1	TRBJ1-3	TGCAGCGTTGCCCCTACAGGGCAGGCTGGAAACACCATATATTTT	CSVAPTGQAGNTIYF
-	TRBD1	TRBV19	TRBJ1-1	TGTGCCAGTAGTATAAGGGGGCTCGCTGAAGCTTTCTTT	CASSIRGLAEAFF
-	-	TRBV9	TRBJ1-4	TGTGCCAGCAGCGTGCGAGGCAGCCCAACTAATGAAAAACTGTTTTTT	CASSVRGSPTNEKLFF
-	-	TRBV25-1	TRBJ2-1	TGTGCCAGCGGGGGGGCGGGAGCCCACAATGAGCAGTTCTTC	CASGGAGAHNEQFF
-	TRBD2	TRBV2	TRBJ2-7	TGTGCCAGCAGTGAAACGGGGGGCTCCTACGAGCAGTACTTC	CASSETGGSYEQYF
-	TRBD1	TRBV28	TRBJ2-2	TGTGCCAGCAGTTTAGTGACAGGGATCACCGGGGAGCTGTTTTTT	CASSLVTGITGELFF
-	TRBD1	TRBV28	TRBJ1-5	TGTGCCAGCAGTCCGCACGGACAGGGTGACAATCAGCCCCAGCATTTT	CASSPHGQGDNQPQHF
-	-	TRBV7-2	TRBJ2-7	TGTGCCAGCAGCTTAGGGGCAGCTCTTAACGGGGCCTACGAGCAGTACTTC	CASSLGAALNGAYEQYF
-	-	TRBV4-1	TRBJ2-2	TGCGCCAGCAGCCTACAGGGATACGGGGAGCTGTTTTTT	CASSLQGYGELFF
-	-	TRBV16	TRBJ2-3	TGTGCCAGCAGCCAGCTGGTTCGGCGGGATACGCAGTATTTT	CASSQLVRRDTQYF
-	TRBD1	TRBV7-8	TRBJ1-2	TGTGCCAGCAGCTTAGACGACAGGGCTAGGGGGGACTACTATGGCTACACCTTC	CASSLDDRARGDYYGYTF
-	-	TRBV28	TRBJ1-1	TGTGCCAGCAGGCGCCCGACAGCGCAGAACACTGAAGCTTTCTTT	CASRRPTAQNTEAFF
-	-	TRBV7-8	TRBJ2-1	TGTGCCAGCAGCCCTCGAGGCGGTAGCTCCTACAATGAGCAGTTCTTC	CASSPRGGSSYNEQFF
few	TRBD1	TRBV28	TRBJ1-3	TGTGCCAGCAGTTTACTATCGGTCACAGGGGGAAGAAACACCATATATTTT	CASSLLSVTGGRNTIYF
-	-	TRBV7-9	TRBJ1-1	TGTGCCAGCAGCTCTAACCGGGACTCCCCAACCCTGATGAACACTGAAGCTTTCTTT	CASSSNRDSPTLMNTEAFF
-	-	TRBV27	TRBJ2-7	TGTGCCAGCAGTTCTCCGCAGGGGGGCGCCTACGAGCAGTACTTC	CASSSPQGGAYEQYF
-	TRBD2	TRBV5-1	TRBJ2-7	TGCGCCAGCAGCTCGGGACTAGCGGGCTGGGGATACGAGCAGTACTTC	CASSSGLAGWGYEQYF
-	-	TRBV9	TRBJ1-5	TGTGCCAGCAGCGCCCGGGACAATAATCAGCCCCAGCATTTT	CASSARDNNQPQHF
-	-	TRBV30	TRBJ1-5	TGTGCCTGGAGTTCAGGAAATCAGCCCCAGCATTTT	CAWSSGNQPQHF
-	TRBD2	TRBV5-1	TRBJ2-2	TGCGCCAGCAGCTTACAGACTAGCGGGAACACCGGGGAGCTGTTTTTT	CASSLQTSGNTGELFF
-	-	TRBV28	TRBJ1-2	TGTGCCAGCATCAACGGGGGGGTTTTAGCTAACTATGGCTACACCTTC	CASINGGVLANYGYTF
-	-	TRBV15	TRBJ2-7	TGTGCCACCAGCAGAGAGGACTGGTCCTACGAGCAGTACTTC	CATSREDWSYEQYF
-	TRBD1	TRBV7-2	TRBJ1-2	TGTGCCAGCAGCAATGGAGGGACAGCAGGGCATGGCTACACCTTC	CASSNGGTAGHGYTF
once	-	TRBV7-2	TRBJ2-2	TGTGCCAGCAGCTTAGGTCCGGCTAGGCTGAGGACCGGGGAGCTGTTTTTT	CASSLGPARLRTGELFF
few	TRBD2	TRBV9	TRBJ2-7	TGTGCCAGCAGCGTAGGAGCGGGAGGGGGCGAGCAGTACTTC	CASSVGAGGGEQYF
-	-	TRBV5-1	TRBJ1-5	TGCGCCAGCAGCTTGATGGGACAACCTAATCAGCCCCAGCATTTT	CASSLMGQPNQPQHF
-	TRBD2	TRBV9	TRBJ2-1	TGTGCCAGCAGCGTAGGAGCGGGATCCTACAATGAGCAGTTCTTC	CASSVGAGSYNEQFF
-	TRBD1	TRBV6-5	TRBJ2-2	TGTGCCAGTCGGACAGGGTGGGACACCGGGGAGCTGTTTTTT	CASRTGWDTGELFF
-	TRBD1	TRBV11-2	TRBJ1-5	TGTGCCAGCAGCTTAGACGACAGGGGGGGTCAGCCCCAGCATTTT	CASSLDDRGGQPQHF
-	TRBD2	TRBV6-4	TRBJ2-3	TGTGCCAGCAGTTTGGCGGGAGGGAGCACAGATACGCAGTATTTT	CASSLAGGSTDTQYF
-	-	TRBV11-3	TRBJ2-1	TGTGCCAGCAGCTTTGGGCAGGGCTACAATGAGCAGTTCTTC	CASSFGQGYNEQFF
-	-	TRBV28	TRBJ2-7	TGTGCCAGCAGTCCCCACCCCAAGACAGCTGCCTACGAGCAGTACTTC	CASSPHPKTAAYEQYF
-	-	TRBV9	TRBJ2-3	TGTGCCAGCAGCGTATACATCGGGAGCGTGCAGTATTTT	CASSVYIGSVQYF
-	TRBD1	TRBV28	TRBJ1-4	TGTGCCAGCAGTTCCCCCGCAGGGGGCTACCGGTCTGTTTTT	CASSSPAGGYRSVF
few	-	TRBV6-1	TRBJ2-5	TGTGCCAGCAGTGTAAACACGTACCAAGAGACCCAGTACTTC	CASSVNTYQETQYF